What follows describes a single T cell receptor (beta chain). In the authors' workflow: Quantification of nucleated cells was approximated via reference gene primer amplification. Produced via immunoSEQ multiplex PCR; TCRdb's table is partial and in-frame only. V and J calls plus clone size are reproduced from that table; the DNA served to infer D and trimming. The sample lists approximately 670,000 clones; approximately 90% were seen once. The data are from a study of blood T cell repertoires in COVID-19. Turning to the study itself: COVID-19 samples collected from the United States, Italy and Spain covered acute and convalescent phases. PBMCs, B-cell-depleted T cells, or T cells were the source of the cDNA or gDNA that made up the material.

The TCR comes from a woman aged 18-29 years with acute or convalescent COVID-19. The sample was peripheral blood.

Here the CDR3 reads CASSGGLYEQYF. The CDR3 DNA reads TGTGCCAGCAGTGGGGGACTTTACGAGCAGTACTTC. V usage is TRBV12-3 or TRBV12-4 and J usage is TRBJ2-7; a possible D gene is TRBD2 (6 bases). CDR3 size: 12 residues. V gave up 5 bases and J gave up 4 bases, with 9 bases separating them.